This passage covers 24 T cell receptor beta chains from one sample sequenced in a study of identical twins. TCRdb analysed the 5' RACE reads with MiXCR anew, one entry per CDR3 protein. The table has fewer than 650,000 distinct CDR3 sequences, about 7.1% seen once. These same data were also listed under a study on yellow fever vaccine responses in identical twins.

Sequencing was done on a sample of PBMCs. The receptors originated from a woman aged 18-30 years in good health.

This clonotype has ten or more counts. This rearrangement joins TRBV7-8 to TRBJ2-7; D may be TRBD1 or TRBD2 (6 bases each). The CDR3 consists of 15 residues. CDR1 and CDR2 (germline): SGHVS, FQNEAQ. Trimming cost V 5 bases and J 3 bases, with 17 bases left between them. The CDR3 protein is CASSRDKGGNYEQYV. CDR3 bases: TGTGCCAGCAGCAGGGACAAGGGGGGTAACTACGAGCAGTACGTC.

This clonotype appeared a few times. V usage is TRBV20-1 and J usage is TRBJ2-3; the match to TRBD2 covers 10 bases. V shed 1 base, J shed 1 base, and the junction held 14 bases outside the gene matches. The CDR3 runs to 19 residues. From germline, CDR1 is DFQATT and CDR2 SNEGSKA (reference sequence). The CDR3 nucleotides read TGCAGTGCTAGAGGGAGCGGGAGGGGAGCCGGCGGAGGCACAGATACGCAGTATTTT. This sequence encodes CSARGSGRGAGGGTDTQYF.

The chain links TRBV25-1 to TRBJ1-1; D unclear. Germline values: CDR1 MGHDK, CDR2 SYGVNS. There are 14 residues in the CDR3. Trimming removed 4 bases from V and 4 bases from J, with 13 bases in between. CDR3 region: CASSATLGTTEAFF. In DNA form, the CDR3 reads TGTGCCAGCAGTGCCACACTAGGCACCACTGAAGCTTTCTTT.

This clonotype was counted many times. The chain carries TRBV12-3 or TRBV12-4 and TRBJ2-1, with 15 bases lining up with TRBD2. The J segment lost 2 bases and the V segment lost 4 bases, leaving 6 bases of the junction unmatched. The CDR3 covers 18 residues. The CDR3 here is CASSSPGLAGGTYNEQFF. The CDR3 DNA is TGTGCCAGCAGTTCACCGGGACTAGCGGGAGGTACCTACAATGAGCAGTTCTTC.

This clonotype was found a few times. The chain couples TRBV29-1 to TRBJ2-1; 12 bases match TRBD2. The CDR3 has 16 amino acids. V shed 5 bases, J shed 1 base, and the junction held 6 bases outside the gene matches. CDR1 SQVTM and CDR2 ANQGSEA come from the germline V gene. CDR3 in DNA: TGCAGCGTTCCTACTAGCGGGGGGCTTTCCTACAATGAGCAGTTCTTC. Translation: CSVPTSGGLSYNEQFF.

The CDR3 DNA reads as TGTGCCAGCAGCTTCGGACAGGGAAATGAGCAGTTCTTC. Its protein product is CASSFGQGNEQFF. This rearrangement joins TRBV11-3 to TRBJ2-1, with 8 nucleotides matching TRBD1. Germline CDR1 reads SGHNT; CDR2 reads YENEEA. The CDR3 has 13 amino acids. Unmatched junction bases numbered 2, after V lost 3 bases and J lost 7 bases.

This clonotype was detected many times. The chain has TRBV4-1 and TRBJ1-2; D might be TRBD1 (5 bases). V shed 0 bases and J shed 0 bases, with 5 bases lying between them. Germline CDR1 MGHRA, CDR2 YSYEKL. CDR3 size: 14 residues. CDR3 residues: CASSQEQANYGYTF. DNA for the CDR3: TGCGCCAGCAGCCAAGAACAGGCTAACTATGGCTACACCTTC.

This clonotype was counted a few times. V usage is TRBV18 and J usage is TRBJ2-1, with TRBD2 matching 7 bases. The CDR3 has 15 residues. V was pared by 3 bases and J by 7 bases, with 9 bases of the junction left unmatched. Per the germline V gene, CDR1 is KGHSH and CDR2 is LQKENI. The CDR3 here is CASSPPGRAWNEQFF. In DNA, the CDR3 is TGTGCCAGCTCACCCCCGGGGAGGGCCTGGAATGAGCAGTTCTTC.

V usage is TRBV2 and J usage is TRBJ2-4, with TRBD1 identical over 7 bases. CDR1 is SNHLY and CDR2 is FYNNEI in the germline V gene. This CDR3 contains 19 residues. The J segment lost 0 bases and the V segment lost 4 bases, leaving 15 bases of the junction unmatched. The CDR3 DNA reads TGTGCCAGCAGTGCTTCATCTGGGCCGGGACAGAAAGCCAAAAACATTCAGTACTTC. Translated, it gives CASSASSGPGQKAKNIQYF.

The J gene is TRBJ2-3, the V gene TRBV9, with D tentatively TRBD1 or TRBD2 (5 bases each). V lost 0 bases, J lost 4 bases, and 15 bases lay in between. The CDR3 is 16 amino acids. Germline CDR1 reads SGDLS; CDR2 reads YYNGEE. The DNA of the CDR3 is TGTGCCAGCAGCGTAGATCTGGGGCTAGCTGCAGATACGCAGTATTTT. Encoded protein: CASSVDLGLAADTQYF.

This clonotype was detected a few times. This chain links TRBV7-9 with TRBJ2-7; 9 bases match TRBD1. Germline assignment: CDR1 SEHNR and CDR2 FQNEAQ (reference sequence). V lost 0 bases and J lost 4; bases outside the gene matches: 10. The CDR3 spans 17 residues. This chain's CDR3 is CASSLAVTGQGLYEQYV. The CDR3 nucleotides are TGTGCCAGCAGCTTAGCTGTTACGGGACAGGGCCTTTACGAGCAGTACGTC.

This clonotype was detected many times. The V gene is TRBV25-1, the J gene TRBJ2-6, with 9 bases matching TRBD1. Germline CDR1 is MGHDK and CDR2 is SYGVNS. V shed 5 bases and J 0 bases; nucleotides not matched to a gene: 8. The CDR3 consists of 18 residues. In DNA form, the CDR3 reads TGTGCCAGCAGTCAACGGGACAGGGCAAACTCTGGGGCCAACGTCCTGACTTTC. Translation gives CASSQRDRANSGANVLTF.

The table lists this clonotype with a few counts. V is TRBV3-1 and J is TRBJ1-2; maybe TRBD1 (6 bases). With 4 bases removed from V and 2 bases from J, the gap between germline ends came to 20 bases. The CDR3 has 17 residues. Germline CDR1 is LGHDT and CDR2 is YNNKEL (reference sequence). The CDR3 nucleotides are TGTGCCAGCAGCCTTTTGGGCGGGGGGCGCGAGAACTATGGCTACACCTTC. Protein product: CASSLLGGGRENYGYTF.

This clonotype was observed a handful of times. The chain is built from TRBV12-3 or TRBV12-4 and TRBJ2-3, with D perhaps TRBD1 (6 bases). V lost 3 bases and J lost 11, with 9 bases in between. The CDR3 consists of 11 residues. The CDR3 here is CASSLGTMQYF. CDR3 DNA sequence: TGTGCCAGCAGTTTGGGGACAATGCAGTATTTT.

This rearrangement joins TRBV3-1 to TRBJ2-7; D ambiguous. Germline lookup yields CDR1 LGHDT and CDR2 YNNKEL (reference sequence). V lost 1 base, J lost 3 bases, and 10 bases lay in between. The CDR3 is made up of 14 amino acids. In DNA, the CDR3 is TGTGCCAGCAGCCAAGGCTCAGGCTACTACGAGCAGTACGTC. Protein product: CASSQGSGYYEQYV.

The genes are TRBV29-1 and TRBJ2-2; D is ambiguous. Trimming pared 1 base from V and 6 bases from J, leaving 18 bases between. Germline V gene sequence: CDR1 SQVTM, CDR2 ANQGSEA. There are 16 residues in the CDR3. CDR3: CSVEGVDPGWAGELFF. CDR3 coding DNA: TGCAGCGTTGAAGGGGTGGATCCGGGCTGGGCCGGGGAGCTGTTTTTT.

This clonotype was counted between two and nine times. The chain combines TRBV20-1 with TRBJ1-1; D not certain. The CDR3 is 15 residues long. Looked up from germline, CDR1 is DFQATT and CDR2 is SNEGSKA (reference sequence). The V gene lost 1 base and the J gene lost 2 bases, with 14 bases spanning the gap. The CDR3 sequence: CSARGGVITNTEAFF. CDR3 DNA sequence: TGCAGTGCTAGAGGTGGGGTGATTACCAACACTGAAGCTTTCTTT.

This rearrangement joins TRBV7-9 to TRBJ1-1, with a tentative D call TRBD1 (5 bases). This CDR3 spans 14 amino acids. Trimming left V 1 base short and J 10 bases short, with 16 bases between. Per germline, CDR1 SEHNR and CDR2 FQNEAQ (reference sequence). CDR3 protein: CASSLGGGAPRAFF. The CDR3 DNA reads as TGTGCCAGCAGCTTAGGGGGTGGGGCCCCGAGAGCTTTCTTT.

This clonotype was seen ten or more times. The chain joins TRBV12-3 or TRBV12-4 to TRBJ2-3; no clear D. The CDR3 loop spans 15 amino acids. Deletions cut 3 bases from V and 0 bases from J, with 10 bases between. The CDR3: CASSLVGSSTDTQYF. The CDR3 DNA reads TGTGCCAGCAGTTTGGTCGGTTCTAGCACAGATACGCAGTATTTT.

The rearrangement uses TRBV9 and TRBJ1-6; D is ambiguous. Trimming took 2 bases from V and 7 from J, leaving 10 bases between them. The CDR3 has 14 residues. Germline loops: CDR1 SGDLS, CDR2 YYNGEE. In DNA form, the CDR3 reads TGTGCCAGCAGCGTCGAACAGTTAAATTCACCCCTCCACTTT. Translating gives CASSVEQLNSPLHF. The full variable domain, rest sourced from reference TRBV9 and TRBJ1-6, is DSGVTQTPKHLITATGQRVTLRCSPRSGDLSVYWYQQSLDQGLQFLIQYYNGEERAKGNILERFSAQQFPDLHSELNLSSLELGDSALYFCASSVEQLNSPLHFGNGTRLTVT.

This clonotype appeared many times. The chain combines TRBV7-9 with TRBJ2-1, with D perhaps TRBD2 (5 bases). V lost 0 bases and J lost 8, with 14 bases in between. The CDR3 has 15 amino acids. The germline V gene encodes CDR1 SEHNR and CDR2 FQNEAQ (reference sequence). CDR3 in amino acids: CASSLANSRSDEQFF. In DNA form, the CDR3 reads TGTGCCAGCAGCTTAGCGAACTCCCGTAGCGATGAGCAGTTCTTC.

This clonotype has at least ten counts. This sequence joins TRBV24-1 and TRBJ2-1; 9 positions match TRBD1. Germline assignment: CDR1 KGHDR and CDR2 SFDVKD. V was pared by 4 bases and J by 2 bases, with 5 bases of the junction left unmatched. This CDR3 region has 16 residues. CDR3: CATSDPGTGTYNEQFF. CDR3 nucleotide sequence: TGTGCCACCAGTGACCCTGGGACAGGGACCTACAATGAGCAGTTCTTC.

The chain has TRBV25-1 and TRBJ1-2; 7 bases fit TRBD1. This CDR3 region has 11 residues. The germline gives CDR1 MGHDK, CDR2 SYGVNS. V was pared by 7 bases and J by 11 bases, with 7 bases of the junction left unmatched. The CDR3 region has the DNA TGTGCCAGCATTGTCCTACAGGGGTACACCTTC. It is translated as CASIVLQGYTF.

The genes are TRBV7-9 and TRBJ2-7, with D unresolved. This CDR3 has 14 residues. Trimming left V 2 bases short and J 0 bases short, with 8 bases between. CDR1 is SEHNR, CDR2 FQNEAQ, per germline (reference sequence). CDR3 region: CASSLLRHSYEQYF. The CDR3 DNA reads TGTGCCAGCAGCTTACTCAGACACTCCTACGAGCAGTACTTC.